This T cell receptor (beta chain) came from a study of shared clonotypes between healthy human individuals. Overall study findings and caveats: Memory subsets generally showed lower estimated richness than naive subsets. Non-shared clonotypes had lower generation probabilities than those shared by all four donors.

Splitting of CD4+ cells produced CD45RA+ naive and CD45RA-negative memory subsets. Remarks on this clone: Its antigen is not identified.

Clones were read by immunoSEQ multiplex PCR, and TCRdb kept only the in-frame ones, dropping some. The sample has 2.3 million or so clones; 85% to 95% are singletons. The CDR3 is 16 residues long. Germline values: CDR1 SGHRS, CDR2 YFSETQ. Trimming took off 5 bases at V and 3 bases at J, with 18 bases between the two ends. This clonotype was obtained from a man younger than 35 in good health. Some clones in this sample may be carry-over from other donors' samples. The rearrangement uses TRBV5-1 and TRBJ1-5, with TRBD1 as a possible D gene (5 bases). The source material was naive CD4+ T cells from PBMCs. As to subset: CD45RA+ positively selected. The CDR3 sequence is CASSFGAGWPNQPQHF. The CDR3 DNA reads TGCGCCAGCAGTTTTGGGGCAGGGTGGCCCAATCAGCCCCAGCATTTT.